These 15 T cell receptor beta chains came from one sample sequenced in a study of cytomegalovirus exposure and HLA in healthy donors. The PCR had 60 Vbeta and 13 Jbeta primers. Here immunoSEQ multiplex PCR was the method, and the copy in TCRdb shows in-frame clones only, minus some. Of some 110,000 clones in the sample, approximately 70% were seen once. Source material: PBMCs. These receptors came from a woman aged 30 to 39 in good health and CMV-seronegative.

The genes are TRBV9 and TRBJ2-2, with 9 bases aligning to TRBD1. In germline, CDR1 is SGDLS, CDR2 YYNGEE. The CDR3 runs to 16 residues. V trimming: 1 base; J trimming: 6 bases; junction bases outside the gene matches: 7. The CDR3 loop reads CASSVWDRAVSGELFF. CDR3 in DNA: TGTGCCAGCAGCGTATGGGACAGGGCGGTGTCCGGGGAGCTGTTTTTT.

The rearrangement uses TRBV29-1 and TRBJ1-2, with D possibly matching TRBD1 (5 bases). The CDR3 covers 11 residues. Germline V lookup: CDR1 SQVTM, CDR2 ANQGSEA. Deletions cut 5 bases from V and 7 bases from J, with 11 bases between. CDR3 sequence reads: CSVQTGVGYTF. Here the CDR3 DNA reads TGCAGCGTTCAAACAGGAGTTGGCTACACCTTC.

This chain connects TRBV5-4 to TRBJ1-2; D may be TRBD1 (6 bases). V was shortened by 4 bases and J by 6 bases, with 13 bases between the two germline ends. The CDR3 consists of 13 residues. The germline V gene encodes CDR1 SGHNT and CDR2 YYREEE (reference sequence). The CDR3 DNA follows: TGTGCCAGCAGCCGTACAGGGAACCATGGCTACACCTTC. Translated: CASSRTGNHGYTF.

V is TRBV6-1 and J is TRBJ2-1; D is unresolved. CDR1 and CDR2 (germline): MNHNS, SASEGT. V lost 8 bases and J 4 bases, leaving 6 bases between the germline ends. This CDR3 contains 11 residues. DNA of the CDR3: TGTGCCAGCGCAGTTTACAATGAGCAGTTCTTC. Protein: CASAVYNEQFF.

The V and J genes are TRBV29-1 and TRBJ2-5; the D gene is possibly TRBD2 (6 bases). Germline V lookup: CDR1 SQVTM, CDR2 ANQGSEA. V lost 2 bases and J lost 5, with 15 bases in between. This CDR3 is 14 amino acids long. CDR3 in amino acids: CSVEWDLGGETQYF. The CDR3 DNA sequence: TGCAGCGTTGAATGGGACTTAGGAGGGGAGACCCAGTACTTC.

This rearrangement joins TRBV18 to TRBJ2-5; D not resolved. Germline values: CDR1 KGHSH, CDR2 LQKENI. The V gene lost 0 bases and the J gene lost 4 bases, with 6 bases spanning the gap. This CDR3 comprises 13 residues. The CDR3: CASSPPSLETQYF. CDR3 nucleotides: TGTGCCAGCTCACCACCGAGTCTAGAGACCCAGTACTTC.

This clone was observed a handful of times. This sequence joins TRBV19 and TRBJ2-1, with 7 positions matching TRBD2. Germline CDR1 is LNHDA and CDR2 is SQIVND (reference sequence). V gave up 6 bases and J gave up 9 bases; unmatched junction bases: 14. CDR3 length equals 15 residues. CDR3 loop: CASRIRSPSGGEQFF. CDR3 in DNA: TGTGCCAGTAGGATTCGCTCTCCCTCGGGGGGTGAGCAGTTCTTC. The full variable domain, completed using reference TRBV19 and TRBJ2-1, is DGGITQSPKYLFRKEGQNVTLSCEQNLNHDAMYWYRQDPGQGLRLIYYSQIVNDFQKGDIAEGYSVSREKKESFPLTVTSAQKNPTAFYLCASRIRSPSGGEQFFGPGTRLTVL.

V usage is TRBV2 and J usage is TRBJ2-7, with unresolved D. Germline lookup yields CDR1 SNHLY and CDR2 FYNNEI. Between the trimmed V and J ends, which lost 5 bases and 7 bases, there was a span of 12 bases. The length of the CDR3 is 12 residues. The CDR3 nucleotides read TGTGCCAGCAGTTTTGGGCTCGGAGAGCAGTACTTC. This codes for CASSFGLGEQYF.

This clone was seen a few times. The V and J genes are TRBV9 and TRBJ2-7; D remains ambiguous. Germline V lookup: CDR1 SGDLS, CDR2 YYNGEE. The CDR3 is made up of 16 amino acids. Trimming cost V 0 bases and J 0 bases, with 13 bases left between them. CDR3: CASSVVAASPSYEQYF. CDR3 DNA: TGTGCCAGCAGCGTAGTGGCGGCGTCTCCCTCCTACGAGCAGTACTTC.

In this sample, this clone turned up once. As DNA, the CDR3 is TGCAGCGTTGAAGAGGGTGCTAGCGGAGGTGCCTCCTACAATGAGCAGTTCTTC. Residues: CSVEEGASGGASYNEQFF. The V gene is TRBV29-1, the J gene TRBJ2-1, with TRBD2 identical over 7 bases. The CDR3 length is 18 residues. V shed 0 bases, J shed 0 bases, and the junction held 11 bases outside the gene matches. From germline, CDR1 is SQVTM and CDR2 ANQGSEA.

The genes are TRBV29-1 and TRBJ1-2; 9 bases line up with TRBD1. Germline CDR1 SQVTM, CDR2 ANQGSEA. The CDR3 length is 15 residues. The J segment lost 8 bases and the V segment lost 3 bases, leaving 13 bases of the junction unmatched. The CDR3 DNA reads TGCAGCGTTGAGCGTATTTTAGGACAGGGGACCGGCTACACCTTC. Protein: CSVERILGQGTGYTF.

This clone has at least ten counts. This chain joins TRBV6-5 and TRBJ1-6; 7 positions match TRBD1. The CDR3 consists of 16 residues. After removal of 4 bases from V and 5 bases from J, the junction contained 8 bases not matched to a gene. Germline V gene data show CDR1 as MNHEY and CDR2 as SVGAGI. The CDR3 DNA reads as TGTGCCAGCAGTTGGGATCGACAGGGAAATAATTCACCCCTCCACTTT. This sequence encodes CASSWDRQGNNSPLHF.

The genes are TRBV5-1 and TRBJ1-1, with TRBD1 matching over 11 bases. Germline V gene sequence: CDR1 SGHRS, CDR2 YFSETQ. V lost 2 bases, J lost 6 bases, and 6 bases stayed unmatched. This CDR3 has 15 residues. The CDR3, as DNA: TGCGCCAGCAGCTTATGGACAGGGGGCGTCTCTGAAGCTTTCTTT. Protein sequence: CASSLWTGGVSEAFF.

The rearrangement uses TRBV10-2 and TRBJ1-5; D gene uncertain. V was pared by 6 bases and J by 5 bases, with 8 bases between. The CDR3 runs to 12 residues. CDR1 and CDR2 from the germline V gene are WSHSY and SAAADI. The CDR3 nucleotides are TGCGCCAGCAGCAGTCTTCATCAGCCCCAGCATTTT. As protein: CASSSLHQPQHF.

The chain couples TRBV13 to TRBJ1-2; perhaps TRBD1 as D (5 bases). V lost 5 bases, J lost 5 bases, and 9 bases lay in between. This CDR3 is 12 amino acids long. Per germline, CDR1 PRHDT and CDR2 FYEKMQ (reference sequence). CDR3 DNA: TGTGCCAGCAGCCTCAGGGAATATGGCTACACCTTC. It yields the protein CASSLREYGYTF.